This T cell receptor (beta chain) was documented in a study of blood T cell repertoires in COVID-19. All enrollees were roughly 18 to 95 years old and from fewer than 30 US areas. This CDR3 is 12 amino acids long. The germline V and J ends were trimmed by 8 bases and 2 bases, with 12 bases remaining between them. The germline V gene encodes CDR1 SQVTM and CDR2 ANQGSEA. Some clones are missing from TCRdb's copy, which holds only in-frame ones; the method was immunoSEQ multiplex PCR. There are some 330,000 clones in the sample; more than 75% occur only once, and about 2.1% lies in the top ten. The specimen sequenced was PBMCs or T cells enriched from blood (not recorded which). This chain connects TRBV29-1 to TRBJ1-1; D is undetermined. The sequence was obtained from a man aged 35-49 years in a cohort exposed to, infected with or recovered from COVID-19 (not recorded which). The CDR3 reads CSTQTGNTEAFF. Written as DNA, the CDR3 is TGCAGCACCCAGACGGGAAACACTGAAGCTTTCTTT.